Detailed here is one TCR beta chain. CDR3 size: 14 residues. The germline CDR1 and CDR2 sequences are MGHDK and SYGVNS. The junction had 9 bases not matched to a gene; V was cut back by 8 bases and J by 5 bases. This sample is drawn from a study of blood T cell repertoires in COVID-19. Background on the study: Spain, Italy and the United States supplied samples that represented acute and convalescent COVID-19.

Methods used by the authors: From reference gene primer amplification, estimates of nucleated cell counts were derived. TCRdb's copy holds only in-frame clones and misses some; the assay was immunoSEQ multiplex PCR. The V and J calls and clone size are taken from that table; D and trimming were inferred from the DNA. Of about 210,000 clones listed, about four fifths are singletons. The TCR was taken from a woman aged 40 to 50 with acute or convalescent COVID-19. Sequencing input: peripheral blood. The J gene is TRBJ2-4, the V gene TRBV25-1, with 7 nucleotides matching TRBD1. CDR3 in amino acids: CASSWDSGQNIQYF. The CDR3 DNA follows: TGTGCCAGCTCCTGGGACAGCGGTCAAAACATTCAGTACTTC.